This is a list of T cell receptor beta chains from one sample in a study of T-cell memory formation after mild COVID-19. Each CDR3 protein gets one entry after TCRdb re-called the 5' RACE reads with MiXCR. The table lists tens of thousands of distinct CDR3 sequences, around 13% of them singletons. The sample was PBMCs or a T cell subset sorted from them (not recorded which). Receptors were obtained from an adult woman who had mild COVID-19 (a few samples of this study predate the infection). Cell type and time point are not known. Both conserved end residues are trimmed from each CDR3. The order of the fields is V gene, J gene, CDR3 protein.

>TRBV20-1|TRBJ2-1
SAIQPGLAKGVNEQF
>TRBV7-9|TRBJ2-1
ASRPRERGSSYNEQF
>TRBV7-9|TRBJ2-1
ASSSPGWINEQF
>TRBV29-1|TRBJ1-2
SVEVGLAGYGYT
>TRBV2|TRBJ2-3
ASRSSTGADTQY
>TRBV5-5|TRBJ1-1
ASLKDMNTEAF
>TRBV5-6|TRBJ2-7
ASSLGLAGTKSYEQY
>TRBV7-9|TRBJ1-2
ASSLAPGTADGYT
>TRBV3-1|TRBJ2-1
ASSQGPGTYFVNEQF
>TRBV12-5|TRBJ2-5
ASGLGETQY
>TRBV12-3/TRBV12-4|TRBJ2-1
ASVDVAASGGEQF
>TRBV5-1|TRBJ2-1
ASSPNGGIGNEQF
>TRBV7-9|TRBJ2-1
ASSTGTSGGNEQF
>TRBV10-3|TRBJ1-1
ATGQMNTEAF
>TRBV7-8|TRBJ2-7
ASSSWRDEQY
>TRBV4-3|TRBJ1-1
ASSQDELNTEAL